This TCR beta chain was profiled in a study of T cell repertoires in cytomegalovirus infection. Each CDR3 protein gets one entry after TCRdb re-called the reads with MiXCR. The sample has around 240,000 distinct CDR3 sequences; approximately 22% are singletons. Trimming removed 1 base from V and 6 bases from J; junction bases left unmatched: 4. This CDR3 has 13 amino acids. Germline-derived CDR1 and CDR2 are DFQATT and SNEGSKA (reference sequence). Overall study results and limits: HLA-C-restricted CMV clonotypes gave the most frequent clonotype in two of eight donors.

In its sample, this clonotype was seen a few times. The antigen remains unidentified. Material: CD8+ T cells from PBMCs. The sequence was obtained from a human donor in good health (CMV status not recorded). Some clones in this sample may be carry-over from other donors' samples. V usage is TRBV20-1 and J usage is TRBJ2-7, with 9 bases fitting TRBD1. The CDR3 protein is CSARGGTGSEQYF. The CDR3 nucleotides read TGCAGTGCTAGAGGAGGGACAGGGTCCGAGCAGTACTTC.